The 29 T cell receptor beta chains below were found in one sample sequenced in a study of cytomegalovirus exposure and HLA in healthy donors. The PCR had 60 Vbeta and 13 Jbeta primers. The data were produced by immunoSEQ multiplex PCR, yet TCRdb's version contains in-frame clones alone and is incomplete. The sample includes about 69,000 clones, approximately 68% of them seen just once. The sequencing sample was made of PBMCs. The receptors stem from a woman in her thirties in good health and CMV-seronegative.

This sequence joins TRBV5-1 and TRBJ1-1; tentatively, D is TRBD1 (5 bases). Trimming removed 9 bases from V and 3 bases from J, with 15 bases in between. CDR1 is SGHRS, CDR2 YFSETQ, per germline. The CDR3 has 13 amino acids. The CDR3 DNA reads as TGCGCCACGAGCACCAGGGCAGACACTGAAGCTTTCTTT. Translating gives CATSTRADTEAFF. The full variable domain, with the rest looked up from reference TRBV5-1 and TRBJ1-1, is KAGVTQTPRYLIKTRGQQVTLSCSPISGHRSVSWYQQTPGQGLQFLFEYFSETQRNKGNFPGRFSGRQFSNSRSEMNVSTLELGDSALYLCATSTRADTEAFFGQGTRLTVV.

V is TRBV15 and J is TRBJ1-6, with 7 bases that match TRBD1. V shed 0 bases and J 10 bases; nucleotides not matched to a gene: 9. This CDR3 contains 16 residues. Looked up from germline, CDR1 is LNHNV and CDR2 is YYDKDF (reference sequence). CDR3: CATSRDKTGPGSPLHF. CDR3 nucleotides: TGTGCCACCAGCAGAGACAAGACAGGGCCAGGGTCACCCCTCCACTTT.

This clone appeared a few times. The V call is TRBV6-1, the J call TRBJ1-6, with D tentatively TRBD1 (5 bases). The V end lost 3 bases, the J end lost 7 bases, and 10 bases lay between the germline ends. The CDR3 is 14 amino acids. Looked up from germline, CDR1 is MNHNS and CDR2 is SASEGT. The CDR3 reads CASSEQPGNSPLHF. CDR3 nucleotide sequence: TGTGCCAGCAGTGAGCAGCCAGGGAATTCACCCCTCCACTTT.

This clone was seen only once. This chain uses TRBV7-9 with TRBJ2-5, with D perhaps matching TRBD2 (6 bases). The CDR3 extends over 17 amino acids. Germline CDR1 and CDR2: SEHNR and FQNEAQ (reference sequence). V was shortened by 5 bases and J by 0 bases, with 19 bases between the two germline ends. The CDR3 reads CASSPGTSRMYQETQYF. CDR3 DNA: TGTGCCAGCAGCCCCGGAACTAGCCGCATGTACCAAGAGACCCAGTACTTC.

This clone has just a few counts. The chain has TRBV4-1 and TRBJ2-3; D uncertain. Germline assignment: CDR1 MGHRA and CDR2 YSYEKL. This CDR3 is built from 14 residues. The V end lost 1 base, the J end lost 0 bases, and 5 bases lay between the germline ends. The CDR3 DNA reads TGCGCCAGCAGCCAAGGGCATAGCACAGATACGCAGTATTTT. Protein sequence: CASSQGHSTDTQYF.

This clone was detected ten times or more. The chain joins TRBV29-1 to TRBJ2-1, with a weak D call TRBD1 (7 bases). There are 13 residues in the CDR3. V lost 4 bases, J lost 4 bases, and 11 bases lay in between. Germline V CDR1 and CDR2: SQVTM, ANQGSEA. CDR3 in DNA: TGCAGCGTTGGACAGGGAGGTTACAATGAGCAGTTCTTC. It encodes CSVGQGGYNEQFF.

This clone came up once. The chain is built from TRBV28 and TRBJ1-4; 10 bases agree with TRBD1. Germline V gene lookup returns CDR1 MDHEN and CDR2 SYDVKM. CDR3 length equals 16 residues. Trimming cost V 7 bases and J 3 bases; bases outside gene matches: 8. The CDR3 here is CASTRDRGRSNEKLFF. DNA of the CDR3: TGTGCCAGCACCAGAGACAGGGGGCGTTCTAATGAAAAACTGTTTTTT.

The sample holds a few counts of this clone. The rearrangement uses TRBV19 and TRBJ1-4; possible D gene TRBD1, 6 bases. CDR1 and CDR2 from the germline V gene are LNHDA and SQIVND (reference sequence). This CDR3 comprises 15 residues. Between the trimmed V and J ends, which lost 3 bases and 5 bases, there was a span of 13 bases. CDR3 nucleotides: TGTGCCAGTAGTATGTCGGGTCAGGGGAATGAAAAACTGTTTTTT. Protein product: CASSMSGQGNEKLFF.

The chain couples TRBV30 to TRBJ1-3; D is ambiguous. The germline V and J ends were trimmed by 2 bases and 4 bases, with 12 bases remaining between them. The CDR3 sequence is 14 residues long. CDR1 and CDR2 from the germline V gene are GTSNPN and SVGIG (reference sequence). CDR3 amino acids: CAWSPGPPGNTIYF. The CDR3 DNA sequence: TGTGCCTGGAGTCCAGGTCCGCCGGGAAACACCATATATTTT.

V gene TRBV27 combines with J gene TRBJ1-2; 8 bases match TRBD1. CDR3 length: 16 residues. The ends lost 5 bases at V and 5 bases at J; junction bases unmatched: 13. Germline V gives CDR1 MNHEY, CDR2 SMNVEV (reference sequence). The CDR3: CASSRVLQGAWYGYTF. CDR3 nucleotides: TGTGCCAGCAGTCGGGTGTTGCAGGGGGCTTGGTATGGCTACACCTTC.

The chain links TRBV4-1 to TRBJ2-1, with D possibly TRBD2 on 6 matching bases. Germline-derived CDR1 and CDR2 are MGHRA and YSYEKL. CDR3 length: 16 amino acids. V gave up 5 bases and J gave up 0 bases, with 14 bases separating them. The CDR3 sequence is CASSSPRDFSYNEQFF. The CDR3 bases are TGCGCCAGCAGCTCCCCCCGGGACTTCTCCTACAATGAGCAGTTCTTC.

The chain is built from TRBV6-4 and TRBJ2-5; TRBD2 matches at 7 bases. Germline trimming cut 6 bases from V and 2 bases from J; bases unmatched to any gene: 9. The CDR3 totals 15 residues. Germline CDR1 is MRHNA and CDR2 is SNTAGT. CDR3: CASSVTPGGQETQYF. CDR3 sequence (DNA): TGTGCCAGCAGCGTCACCCCGGGGGGACAAGAGACCCAGTACTTC.

Notes on this clone: This specimen includes other DNA sequences encoding the same CDR3. This chain's CDR3 is CASSLGPGSYNLPRHF. In DNA form, the CDR3 reads TGTGCCAGCAGCTTAGGGCCAGGCTCCTATAATTTACCGCGCCACTTT. The chain has TRBV7-2 and TRBJ1-6; no clear D. There are 16 residues in the CDR3. Trimming took off 1 base at V and 18 bases at J, with 25 bases between the two ends. Per the germline V gene, CDR1 is SGHTA and CDR2 is FQGNSA.

This sequence joins TRBV30 and TRBJ1-2, with no clear D. Between the trimmed V and J ends, which lost 1 base and 3 bases, there was a span of 6 bases. Germline CDR1 GTSNPN, CDR2 SVGIG (reference sequence). This CDR3 comprises 12 residues. CDR3 amino acids: CAWSERDYGYTF. The CDR3, as DNA: TGTGCCTGGAGTGAACGGGACTATGGCTACACCTTC.

This clone has a single count. The gene calls are TRBV7-3 and TRBJ2-1, with 8 bases identical to TRBD1. Germline V gives CDR1 SGHTA, CDR2 FQGTGA. The V gene end was trimmed by 3 bases and the J gene end by 4 bases; junction bases not matched to a gene: 5. The CDR3 has 15 residues. The CDR3 sequence: CASSLNGDRYNEQFF. In DNA, the CDR3 is TGTGCCAGCAGCTTGAATGGGGACAGGTACAATGAGCAGTTCTTC.

There are a few counts of this clone. V and J are TRBV7-9 and TRBJ2-2, with 9 positions matching TRBD2. Germline assignment: CDR1 SEHNR and CDR2 FQNEAQ (reference sequence). The CDR3 runs to 15 residues. V dropped 5 bases and J dropped 7; count of bases not matched to a gene: 8. The CDR3 nucleotides read TGTGCCAGCAGCCCTAGCGGGGCAGGCGACGGGGAGCTGTTTTTT. It yields the protein CASSPSGAGDGELFF.

V usage is TRBV5-1 and J usage is TRBJ2-1; 7 nucleotides align to TRBD2. The CDR3 length is 16 residues. Per germline, CDR1 SGHRS and CDR2 YFSETQ. V dropped 0 bases and J dropped 2; count of bases not matched to a gene: 5. The CDR3 region is CASSLVPGGTYNEQFF. CDR3 nucleotide sequence: TGCGCCAGCAGCTTGGTTCCGGGGGGAACCTACAATGAGCAGTTCTTC.

Here the CDR3 reads CASSRTGESNSPLHF. CDR3 coding DNA: TGTGCCAGCAGTCGGACAGGGGAGAGTAATTCACCCCTCCACTTT. The J gene is TRBJ1-6, the V gene TRBV6-5; 9 nucleotides match TRBD1. J was trimmed by 6 bases and V by 5 bases; bases with no gene match: 5. The length of the CDR3 is 15 residues. Germline CDR1 MNHEY, CDR2 SVGAGI.

This clone is a singleton in its sample. The chain uses TRBV30 and TRBJ2-7; tentatively, D is TRBD1 (6 bases). The V gene's germline CDR1 is GTSNPN and CDR2 SVGIG (reference sequence). The CDR3 covers 13 residues. V was clipped by 3 bases and J by 1 base, with 10 bases between them. As DNA, the CDR3 is TGTGCCTGGAGGGGAACAGGGTCCTACGAGCAGTACTTC. This codes for CAWRGTGSYEQYF.

This clone occurred once. V gene TRBV7-3 combines with J gene TRBJ2-7, with 8 bases identical to TRBD2. The germline gives CDR1 SGHTA, CDR2 FQGTGA. The CDR3 totals 15 residues. After removal of 3 bases from V and 2 bases from J, the junction contained 6 bases not matched to a gene. CDR3 protein: CASSFGGGPTYEQYF. CDR3 nucleotide sequence: TGTGCCAGCAGCTTCGGCGGGGGGCCTACCTACGAGCAGTACTTC.

The V gene is TRBV7-6, the J gene TRBJ2-7; D is undetermined. Germline CDR1 is SGHVS and CDR2 is FNYEAQ. This CDR3 region has 14 residues. Trimming removed 4 bases from V and 2 bases from J, with 12 bases in between. The CDR3 DNA reads TGTGCCAGCAGCTCACGACAACCTCCCTACGAGCAGTACTTC. This translates into CASSSRQPPYEQYF.

The chain is built from TRBV5-1 and TRBJ2-1; 10 positions match TRBD1. The V segment lost 5 bases and the J segment 3 bases; nucleotides outside the gene matches: 5. The CDR3 is made up of 15 amino acids. Looked up from germline, CDR1 is SGHRS and CDR2 is YFSETQ. As DNA, the CDR3 is TGCGCCAGCAGTCTCAGGACAGGGGGCTACAATGAGCAGTTCTTC. Translated: CASSLRTGGYNEQFF.

The chain links TRBV19 to TRBJ1-1; 10 bases match TRBD1. Germline CDR1 is LNHDA and CDR2 is SQIVND (reference sequence). This CDR3 has 15 amino acids. J lost 3 bases, V lost 11 bases, and 12 bases had no gene match. CDR3 amino acids: CAASDRGRGDTEAFF. The CDR3 region has the DNA TGTGCCGCTAGTGACAGGGGGCGCGGGGACACTGAAGCTTTCTTT.

This clone was counted between two and nine times. The chain carries TRBV6-5 and TRBJ2-2; weak D call: TRBD1 (6 bases). This CDR3 is 13 amino acids long. Per the germline V gene, CDR1 is MNHEY and CDR2 is SVGAGI. Trimming took off 6 bases at V and 6 bases at J, with 11 bases between the two ends. The CDR3 coding sequence is TGTGCCAGCAGCTTAGGGGGTGCCGGGGAGCTGTTTTTT. This gives the protein CASSLGGAGELFF.

The chain combines TRBV9 with TRBJ2-7; 7 bases line up with TRBD1. The germline CDR1 and CDR2 sequences are SGDLS and YYNGEE. The ends lost 0 bases at V and 2 bases at J; junction bases unmatched: 8. The CDR3 contains 16 residues. The CDR3 nucleotides are TGTGCCAGCAGCGTAGCTCAGACAGGGCCGCCCTACGAGCAGTACTTC. As protein: CASSVAQTGPPYEQYF.

This clone has a handful of counts. This CDR3 reads CASSSGDRGLEAFF. The DNA of the CDR3 is TGTGCCAGCAGCTCGGGCGACAGGGGGCTTGAAGCTTTCTTT. V and J are TRBV5-6 and TRBJ1-1; 10 bases align to TRBD1. The germline CDR1 and CDR2 sequences are SGHDT and YYEEEE. Trimming took 3 bases from V and 7 from J; bases not matched to a gene: 6. The CDR3 is 14 residues long.

CDR3 amino acids: CASSSTGYRGTYGYTF. Written as DNA, the CDR3 is TGTGCCAGCAGCTCTACGGGCTACAGGGGGACCTATGGCTACACCTTC. The gene calls are TRBV13 and TRBJ1-2; 8 nucleotides align to TRBD1. The CDR3 spans 16 residues. The germline V gene has CDR1 PRHDT and CDR2 FYEKMQ (reference sequence). J was trimmed by 4 bases and V by 4 bases; bases with no gene match: 11.

The chain links TRBV10-1 to TRBJ2-7; D is ambiguous. This CDR3 is built from 10 residues. Germline values: CDR1 WNHNN, CDR2 SYGVQD (reference sequence). Between the trimmed V and J ends, which lost 4 bases and 4 bases, there was a span of 2 bases. In nucleotides, the CDR3 is TGCGCCAGCAGTGTATACGAGCAGTACTTC. Amino acid sequence: CASSVYEQYF.

This sequence joins TRBV7-9 and TRBJ2-7; tentatively, D is TRBD2 (6 bases). This CDR3 spans 14 amino acids. The V gene's germline CDR1 is SEHNR and CDR2 FQNEAQ (reference sequence). Trimming took 1 base from V and 2 from J, leaving 9 bases between them. The CDR3 nucleotides are TGTGCCAGCAGCTTAGGGGGGGTAACCTACGAGCAGTACTTC. It specifies CASSLGGVTYEQYF.